The entry below gives a single TCR beta chain sequence along with its context. The antigen remains undetermined. The data were taken from a study of shared clonotypes between healthy human individuals. Overall study results and limits: Estimated clonotype richness was generally higher in naive than memory subsets.

This CDR3 has 17 amino acids. Germline V CDR1 and CDR2: MDHEN, SYDVKM. V shed 0 bases and J 7 bases; nucleotides not matched to a gene: 9. The table came from immunoSEQ multiplex PCR; TCRdb's copy has only in-frame clones and leaves some out. This sample has about 100,000 clones, with around 68% found just once. The clonotype comes from a man aged 25 to 40 in good health. The chain uses TRBV28 and TRBJ2-1; TRBD2 agrees at 10 bases. Sequencing was carried out using memory CD8+ T cells sorted from blood. As for subset: CD45RO+ cells pooled with CCR7-negative TemRA cells. CDR3 sequence: CASSLWGAGGPGNEQFF. CDR3 bases: TGTGCCAGCAGTTTATGGGGAGCGGGAGGGCCGGGGAATGAGCAGTTCTTC.